This T cell receptor beta chain was recorded in a study of T cells in Graves' hyperthyroidism and ophthalmopathy. RNA transcripts provided the source from which TCR beta CDR3 regions were amplified. In the first-round RT-PCR of the TCR CDR3, the HTBI primer set was used. From the multiplex PCR reads, TCRdb called clonotypes with MiXCR, one entry per CDR3 protein. The sample includes approximately 400,000 distinct CDR3 sequences, approximately 14% of them seen just once. Uncontrolled infection, other autoimmune disease, pregnancy or lactation led to exclusion. The V end was cut by 7 bases, the J end by 1 base, with 15 bases between. Germline CDR1 SGDLS, CDR2 YYNGEE. The CDR3 is 15 amino acids. This clonotype was seen a handful of times.

The sequence was collected from a woman aged 30 to 39 with Graves' ophthalmopathy. The sequenced sample consisted of blood. The chain recombines TRBV9 with TRBJ2-1; D possibly matches TRBD1 or TRBD2 (5 bases each). The CDR3 DNA reads TGTGCCAGCTCCCAAGGGGCGGGTTCCTACAATGAGCAGTTCTTC. It is translated as CASSQGAGSYNEQFF.